This TCR beta chain was sequenced during a study of T cells in Graves' hyperthyroidism and ophthalmopathy. The study's findings and limits: Peripheral blood also featured most of the thyroid clonotypes expanded above 0.001.

No progression to ophthalmopathy during 18 months of follow-up defined stable disease. Any patient presenting with uncontrolled infection, other autoimmune disease, pregnancy or lactation was left out. Amplified TCR beta CDR3 regions derived from RNA transcripts. In the first-round RT-PCR of the TCR CDR3, the HTBI primer set was used. A single record per CDR3 protein comes from TCRdb applying MiXCR to the multiplex PCR reads. The sample consists of fewer than 250,000 distinct CDR3 sequences, roughly a sixth of them appearing once. The table lists this clonotype with many counts. The antigen is not known. The CDR3 has 15 residues. Trimming took 4 bases from V and 3 from J; bases not matched to a gene: 5.

Sequenced material: blood. The chain employs TRBV12-3 or TRBV12-4 and TRBJ2-7, with 11 bases matching TRBD2. The origin of this receptor is a man over 45 with Graves' hyperthyroidism. The chain's CDR3 is CASSWTSGPHYEQYF. For the CDR3, the DNA is TGTGCCAGCAGTTGGACTAGCGGGCCGCACTACGAGCAGTACTTC.